This T cell receptor (beta chain) emerged from a study of cytomegalovirus exposure and HLA in healthy donors. Study-level findings and limits: Most TCR sequences were rare, but some public TCRs occurred in many donors. The tendency of first-cohort TCR clusters to co-occur in the 110 or so validation repertoires emerged from a later analysis. As was reported, the classifier diagnosed cytomegalovirus status with high specificity and sensitivity.

J was trimmed by 1 base and V by 10 bases; bases with no gene match: 10. Germline V gives CDR1 MNHEY, CDR2 SVGAGI. There are 15 residues in the CDR3. Data came from immunoSEQ multiplex PCR; TCRdb stores just in-frame clones and leaves some out. Among 190,000 or so clones listed, approximately 83% were seen once. Concerning this clone itself: The antigen is not known.

The TCR comes from a woman aged 18-29 years in good health and CMV-seropositive. Sequenced sample: PBMCs. The genes are TRBV6-5 and TRBJ2-1; TRBD2 agrees at 7 bases. CDR3 nucleotides: TGTGCCACCCTTAAATCCGGGGGGTCCTACAATGAGCAGTTCTTC. It encodes CATLKSGGSYNEQFF.